These T cell receptor beta chains were read from a single sample in a study of spatial heterogeneity in lung cancer. TCRdb used MiXCR to reprocess the 5' RACE reads, holding one entry per CDR3 protein. This table has about 23,000 distinct CDR3 sequences, about 6% appearing once. The sequences come from lung tumor tissue, collected at surgery. The source is a male donor with early-stage non-small cell lung cancer. The CDR3 runs from the conserved cysteine through the conserved F or W. D genes are given only for firm matches. Clone size is not always given. Where it is, it says once, few, many or a class for expanded clones.

size | D | J | V | DNA | CDR3
- | - | TRBJ1-2 | TRBV28 | TGTGCCAGCAGGACAGCAGACTATGGCTACACCTTC | CASRTADYGYTF
many | TRBD1 | TRBJ2-7 | TRBV28 | TGTGCCAGCAGTTCCACCGGGACAGGGAACGAGCAGTACTTC | CASSSTGTGNEQYF
few | - | TRBJ1-2 | TRBV6-6 | TGTGCCAGCGTCCAACCCGGGACCGCTGCCTACACCTTC | CASVQPGTAAYTF
many | - | TRBJ1-1 | TRBV2 | TGTGCCAGCAGCCCCCAGCTGGTCCGGCTGAACACTGAAGCTTTCTTT | CASSPQLVRLNTEAFF
many | TRBD2 | TRBJ2-7 | TRBV5-8 | TGTGCCAGCAGCTTAGAAGGACTAGCGGGAGGGCACGAGCAGTACTTC | CASSLEGLAGGHEQYF
- | - | TRBJ2-5 | TRBV5-4 | TGTGCCAGCAGCGATTACAGGGACGGGGAGACCCAGTACTTC | CASSDYRDGETQYF
many | - | TRBJ1-6 | TRBV20-1 | TGCAGTGTCGGACAGCGCAATTCACCCCTCCACTTT | CSVGQRNSPLHF
many | - | TRBJ2-6 | TRBV3-1 | TGTGCCAGCAGCAGCCGCTCTGGGGCCAACGTCCTGACTTTC | CASSSRSGANVLTF
- | - | TRBJ2-5 | TRBV7-2 | TGTGCCAGCAGCTTAGGAACCCCCGGGGAGACCCAGTACTTC | CASSLGTPGETQYF
many | - | TRBJ2-5 | TRBV7-3 | TGTGCCAGCAGCTTAATGTGGGGGGCAGAAGAGACCCAGTACTTC | CASSLMWGAEETQYF
many | - | TRBJ2-2 | TRBV2 | TGTGCCAGCAGGCAACAGGGAGTAGGCGGGGAGCTGTTTTTT | CASRQQGVGGELFF
- | TRBD1 | TRBJ2-7 | TRBV7-3 | TGTGCCAGCAGCGAGGGGACAGGGGGCGAGCAGTACTTC | CASSEGTGGEQYF
- | - | TRBJ2-3 | TRBV3-1 | TGTGCCAGCAGCCAAGTCGCAAGTACGCAGTATTTT | CASSQVASTQYF
- | - | TRBJ2-1 | TRBV10-3 | TGTGCCACCAGGGGGAGGGAGGCAACCAATGAGCAGTTCTTC | CATRGREATNEQFF
many | - | TRBJ1-2 | TRBV3-1 | TGTGCCAGCAGCCCCCCTTGGACAGCGAACTATGGCTACACCTTC | CASSPPWTANYGYTF
many | TRBD2 | TRBJ2-3 | TRBV9 | TGTGCCAGCAGCGTAGGGCCGGGAGGGTACACAGATACGCAGTATTTT | CASSVGPGGYTDTQYF
many | - | TRBJ2-5 | TRBV29-1 | TGCAGCGCTCTCCAAGAGACCCAGTACTTC | CSALQETQYF
many | TRBD1 | TRBJ1-2 | TRBV28 | TGTGCCAGCAGTGTGACAGGGGGAACTGGATATGGCTACACCTTC | CASSVTGGTGYGYTF
- | - | TRBJ2-3 | TRBV5-1 | TGCGCCAGCAGCTTGGCCGGTACAGATACGCAGTATTTT | CASSLAGTDTQYF
many | - | TRBJ1-5 | TRBV2 | TGTGCCAGCAGGGGAGACAGCAATCAGCCCCAGCATTTT | CASRGDSNQPQHF
many | - | TRBJ2-3 | TRBV4-1 | TGCGCCAGCAGCTTCCAAGGGGGCACAGATACGCAGTATTTT | CASSFQGGTDTQYF
many | - | TRBJ1-3 | TRBV28 | TGTGCCAGCAGTTTTGAGGGATTTGAAAACACCATATATTTT | CASSFEGFENTIYF
- | - | TRBJ2-7 | TRBV28 | TGTGCCAGCAGTCACTCACCGGGGCTTTCGAACGAGCAGTACTTC | CASSHSPGLSNEQYF
many | TRBD2 | TRBJ2-5 | TRBV5-1 | TGCGCCAGCAGCTCCGGGACGGCCGGGACTAGCGTACAAGAGACCCAGTACTTC | CASSSGTAGTSVQETQYF
- | - | TRBJ1-5 | TRBV19 | TGTGCCAGTAGTTTAATAGGACAGAATAGCAATCAGCCCCAGCATTTT | CASSLIGQNSNQPQHF
few | TRBD2 | TRBJ2-7 | TRBV28 | TGTGCCAGCAGTTTCGGGACTAGACAGCAGTACTTC | CASSFGTRQQYF
- | TRBD2 | TRBJ2-1 | TRBV12-3/TRBV12-4 | TGTGCCAGCAGTTTCCGGGGAGGGTCCTACAATGAGCAGTTCTTC | CASSFRGGSYNEQFF
many | TRBD1 | TRBJ2-2 | TRBV7-3 | TGTGCCAGCAGCTTTACCGGGACAGGGAGCACCGGGGAGCTGTTTTTT | CASSFTGTGSTGELFF
many | TRBD1 | TRBJ1-1 | TRBV28 | TGTGCCAGCAGCTACGACAGGGGTAGGGTAGCTTTCTTT | CASSYDRGRVAFF